A selection of T cell receptor beta chains follows, all from one sample in a study of B cell selection in AIRE deficiency. Assay: immunoSEQ multiplex PCR; the TCRdb copy retains only in-frame clones and omits some. The sample lists 20,000 to 25,000 clones; around 90% were seen once. The specimen was CD4+CD25+ Tregs sorted from PBMCs. These receptors all come from a human donor in good health. Both conserved end residues are part of each CDR3. D genes are given only for firm matches. Size tells how often a clone was seen (once, few, many) or the class of an expanded clone, and some rows leave it out.

-	-	TRBV7-2	TRBJ1-5	TGTGCCAGCAGCTCGTCTGGGGGATTACCCCAGCATTTT	CASSSSGGLPQHF
-	TRBD1	TRBV2	TRBJ2-2	TGTGCCAGCAGTGGGACAGGGGGCCCCCTAACCGGGGAGCTGTTTTTT	CASSGTGGPLTGELFF
-	TRBD2	TRBV5-4	TRBJ2-5	TGTGCCAGCAGACGCACCGGGACTAGCATCAATCAAGAGACCCAGTACTTC	CASRRTGTSINQETQYF
-	TRBD1	TRBV4-2	TRBJ1-4	TGTGCCAGCAGGGTCGGGACAGGGAATGAAAAACTGTTTTTT	CASRVGTGNEKLFF
-	-	TRBV5-1	TRBJ1-5	TGCGCCAGCAGCTTAGGGGGGGATAGCAATCAGCCCCAGCATTTT	CASSLGGDSNQPQHF
-	TRBD2	TRBV11-1	TRBJ2-1	TGTGCCAGCAGCCCGCCGACTAGCGGGGGGCAGTTCTTC	CASSPPTSGGQFF
-	-	TRBV19	TRBJ1-1	TGTGCCAGTAGTATAGCATTGGGGAGCGCTTTCTTT	CASSIALGSAFF
-	-	TRBV18	TRBJ2-7	TGTGCCAGCTCACTTGTGAGGAGAGACTACGAGCAGTACTTC	CASSLVRRDYEQYF
-	-	TRBV18	TRBJ1-1	TGTGCCAGCTCACCACAGATGGGATCAACTGAAGCTTTCTTT	CASSPQMGSTEAFF
-	TRBD1	TRBV5-4	TRBJ1-4	TGTGCCAGCAGCCCAGAATCTGACAGGGGAGTTAGTGAAAAACTGTTTTTT	CASSPESDRGVSEKLFF
-	-	TRBV2	TRBJ2-5	TGTGCCAGCAGTGGGGGACCTAACCAAGAGACCCAGTACTTC	CASSGGPNQETQYF
-	-	TRBV7-8	TRBJ2-1	TGTGCCAGCAGCTTAGTGAATGAGCAGTTCTTC	CASSLVNEQFF
-	-	TRBV2	TRBJ2-7	TGTGCCAGCAGCCAAGACGGGTCCTACGAGCAGTACTTC	CASSQDGSYEQYF
-	-	TRBV5-1	TRBJ2-2	TGCGCCAGCAGCTCCTTTGAGGGAGGCGGAACCGGGGAGCTGTTTTTT	CASSSFEGGGTGELFF
-	TRBD2	TRBV6-5	TRBJ2-7	TGTGCCAGCAGTTCCACTAGCGGGAGCTCCTACGAGCAGTACTTC	CASSSTSGSSYEQYF
-	-	TRBV5-4	TRBJ2-3	TGTGCCAGCATCCCCGGGCACCCGGCTTTAACAGATACGCAGTATTTT	CASIPGHPALTDTQYF
-	-	TRBV5-5	TRBJ2-7	TGTGCCAGCAGCTTGACCGGCGGGGTGACGTTCTACGAGCAGTACTTC	CASSLTGGVTFYEQYF
-	-	TRBV5-1	TRBJ2-7	TGCGCCAGCAGCCCGGGCCCTTCCGTAGGATACGAGCAGTACTTC	CASSPGPSVGYEQYF
-	TRBD2	TRBV11-3	TRBJ2-7	TGTGCCAGCAGCCCCACTAGCGGGAGCTTCTACGAGCAGTACTTC	CASSPTSGSFYEQYF
-	-	TRBV11-2	TRBJ1-2	TGTGCCAGCAGGAACGTAGGGGCAGGTGACCATGGCTACACCTTC	CASRNVGAGDHGYTF
-	TRBD1	TRBV19	TRBJ2-1	TGTGCCAGTAGTATCTCAGGGACAGACAATGAGCAGTTCTTC	CASSISGTDNEQFF
-	TRBD1	TRBV18	TRBJ2-7	TGTGCCAGCTCTCCAATACAGGGGGTGTTCTACGAGCAGTACTTC	CASSPIQGVFYEQYF
-	-	TRBV5-1	TRBJ2-3	TGCGCCAGCAGCTTTGGGGCCTCATTCACAGATACGCAGTATTTT	CASSFGASFTDTQYF
-	-	TRBV20-1	TRBJ2-5	TGCAGTGCCCAAACGGGAACGACCCAGTACTTC	CSAQTGTTQYF
-	-	TRBV7-9	TRBJ1-1	TGTGCCAGCAGCTTAGGGGCAGGGGCGAACACTGAAGCTTTCTTT	CASSLGAGANTEAFF
-	TRBD1	TRBV4-2	TRBJ1-2	TGTGCCAGCAGCCCGGTCACAGGGGGCGGCTACACCTTC	CASSPVTGGGYTF
-	-	TRBV6-5	TRBJ1-1	TGTGCCAGCAGTTACTCGGCCAGGGTGAGCACTGAAGCTTTCTTT	CASSYSARVSTEAFF
-	TRBD1	TRBV5-5	TRBJ2-1	TGTGCCAGCAGCCCGGGACAGCTCTACAATGAGCAGTTCTTC	CASSPGQLYNEQFF
-	-	TRBV6-1	TRBJ1-6	TGTGCCGCTAAAGGGGGCTCCTATAATTCACCCCTCCACTTT	CAAKGGSYNSPLHF
-	-	TRBV6-5	TRBJ1-1	TGTGCCAGCAGTGAATACGGCAGGGCGACTGAAGCTTTCTTT	CASSEYGRATEAFF
-	-	TRBV19	TRBJ1-6	TGTGCCAGTAGTACGTACAGGGATTCACCCCTCCACTTT	CASSTYRDSPLHF
-	TRBD1	TRBV2	TRBJ1-1	TGTGCCAAATCCGGGACAGGGGCCACTGAAGCTTTCTTT	CAKSGTGATEAFF
-	TRBD1	TRBV4-1	TRBJ2-7	TGCGCCAGCAGCCAAGAAGCCTCCGGGACAGAGGACGAGCAGTACTTC	CASSQEASGTEDEQYF
-	-	TRBV7-9	TRBJ1-2	TGTGCCAGCAGCCTAAACATGGGCCAAGGCTACACCTTC	CASSLNMGQGYTF
-	TRBD2	TRBV9	TRBJ2-3	TGTGCCAGCAGCGTAACCGGACTAGCGGGGGCCAGGGGAGGGGGCACAGATACGCAGTATTTT	CASSVTGLAGARGGGTDTQYF
-	-	TRBV19	TRBJ2-4	TGTGCCACTGCGACGGGAATAGCCAAAAACATTCAGTACTTC	CATATGIAKNIQYF
once	-	TRBV19	TRBJ2-6	TGTGCCAGTAGTAGGGGAGGACCTGGGGCCAACGTCCTGACTTTC	CASSRGGPGANVLTF
-	-	TRBV7-9	TRBJ2-3	TGTGCCAGCAGCTTTAGGGGAAGCACAGATACGCAGTATTTT	CASSFRGSTDTQYF
-	TRBD1	TRBV5-3	TRBJ1-4	TGTGCCAGAAGCTTGCTCTCGGTATGTCAGGGGGCTGAAAAACTGTTTTTT	CARSLLSVCQGAEKLFF
-	TRBD2	TRBV4-1	TRBJ2-7	TGCGCCAGCAGCCAAGATACCACAGGGCTAGCGGGGAAGGAGCAGTACTTC	CASSQDTTGLAGKEQYF
-	-	TRBV5-4	TRBJ1-6	TGTGCCAGCAGCTTCAGAAATTCACCCCTCCACTTT	CASSFRNSPLHF